One sample yielded the 8 T cell receptor beta chains listed below, sequenced in a study of OX40 agonist ivuxolimab in advanced cancers. Measured with immunoSEQ multiplex PCR; TCRdb has only the in-frame clones, and not every one. The sample records approximately 100,000 clones, over 75% being singletons. The material sequenced was CD4+ or CD8+ T cells sorted from blood, taken in a trial of the OX40 agonist ivuxolimab. The receptors come from an adult with an advanced solid tumor such as melanoma, head and neck, liver or kidney cancer.

The rearrangement uses TRBV27 and TRBJ2-1; a weak D match, TRBD1 (7 bases). Looked up from germline, CDR1 is MNHEY and CDR2 is SMNVEV (reference sequence). Trimming stripped 6 bases from V and 4 bases from J, with 10 bases between. The length of the CDR3 is 13 residues. Written as DNA, the CDR3 is TGTGCCAGCAGGCGGGACAGATACAATGAGCAGTTCTTC. It encodes CASRRDRYNEQFF.

The chain links TRBV6-6 to TRBJ1-1; 7 nucleotides match TRBD1. J was trimmed by 2 bases and V by 5 bases; bases with no gene match: 8. The CDR3 covers 15 residues. Looked up from germline, CDR1 is MNHNY and CDR2 is SVGAGI (reference sequence). Written as DNA, the CDR3 is TGTGCCAGCAGTCCCCCAGGGGGGAGCAACACTGAAGCTTTCTTT. Amino acids: CASSPPGGSNTEAFF.

V and J are TRBV10-3 and TRBJ2-3; no definite D call. CDR3 length: 13 residues. Germline assignment: CDR1 ENHRY and CDR2 SYGVKD. Trimming stripped 3 bases from V and 0 bases from J, with 4 bases between. The CDR3 DNA sequence: TGTGCCATCAGTGAAGCTAGCACAGATACGCAGTATTTT. Amino acids: CAISEASTDTQYF.

V gene TRBV5-8 combines with J gene TRBJ2-1; possible D gene TRBD2, 7 bases. The CDR3 has 14 residues. Trimming removed 1 base from V and 9 bases from J, with 14 bases in between. Per germline, CDR1 SGHTS and CDR2 YDEGEE. As DNA, the CDR3 is TGTGCCAGCAGCTTGTACGGGGGGCCAGGTGAGCAGTTCTTC. Its translation is CASSLYGGPGEQFF.

The genes are TRBV5-5 and TRBJ2-7; tentatively, D is TRBD2 (5 bases). This CDR3 region has 14 residues. Looked up from germline, CDR1 is SGHKS and CDR2 is YYEKEE (reference sequence). The V end was cut by 5 bases, the J end by 2 bases, with 14 bases between. This CDR3 reads CASSGVGIAYEQYF. CDR3 sequence (DNA): TGTGCCAGCAGTGGGGTCGGGATCGCCTACGAGCAGTACTTC.

The V call is TRBV18, the J call TRBJ2-7; D gene uncertain. The germline V gene encodes CDR1 KGHSH and CDR2 LQKENI. V gave up 6 bases and J gave up 3 bases, with 15 bases separating them. The CDR3 runs to 14 residues. The chain's CDR3 is CASSFRAGYYEQYF. As DNA, the CDR3 is TGTGCCAGCTCCTTTAGGGCAGGATACTACGAGCAGTACTTC.

The V and J genes are TRBV5-4 and TRBJ2-7, with D perhaps TRBD1 or TRBD2 (5 bases each). This CDR3 comprises 14 residues. The germline V gene has CDR1 SGHNT and CDR2 YYREEE (reference sequence). Trimming stripped 4 bases from V and 2 bases from J, with 13 bases between. The CDR3 region is CASSPRDPAYEQYF. In nucleotides, the CDR3 is TGTGCCAGCAGCCCCCGGGACCCAGCCTACGAGCAGTACTTC. The full variable domain, completed using reference TRBV5-4 and TRBJ2-7, is ETGVTQSPTHLIKTRGQQVTLRCSSQSGHNTVSWYQQALGQGPQFIFQYYREEENGRGNFPPRFSGLQFPNYSSELNVNALELDDSALYLCASSPRDPAYEQYFGPGTRLTVT.

V and J are TRBV27 and TRBJ2-3; D is ambiguous. V lost 3 bases and J 1 base, leaving 11 bases between the germline ends. CDR1 MNHEY and CDR2 SMNVEV come from the germline V gene (reference sequence). The CDR3 is 15 residues long. DNA of the CDR3: TGTGCCAGCAGTTTTAAGGGTGAGGGCACAGATACGCAGTATTTT. It is translated as CASSFKGEGTDTQYF.